The entry below gives a single TCR beta chain sequence along with its context. What it binds is unknown. Trimming took off 3 bases at V and 2 bases at J, with 7 bases between the two ends. The germline CDR1 and CDR2 sequences are SEHNR and FQNEAQ (reference sequence). There are 13 residues in the CDR3. This sample is drawn from a study of T cell responses to AZD1222 COVID-19 vaccine. Whole-study findings and limits: Variant regions that are unmutated are reportedly the target of nearly half of spike-specific TCRs.

Produced via immunoSEQ multiplex PCR; TCRdb's table is partial and in-frame only. Among 150,000 to 200,000 clones listed, more than 80% were seen once. The TCR originated in an adult in good health. This chain uses TRBV7-9 with TRBJ1-1; no reliable D call. Sample: peripheral blood, taken on day 0 of AZD1222 vaccination. CDR3 nucleotides: TGTGCCAGCAGCTTTGAACTAAACACTGAAGCTTTCTTT. Protein sequence: CASSFELNTEAFF.